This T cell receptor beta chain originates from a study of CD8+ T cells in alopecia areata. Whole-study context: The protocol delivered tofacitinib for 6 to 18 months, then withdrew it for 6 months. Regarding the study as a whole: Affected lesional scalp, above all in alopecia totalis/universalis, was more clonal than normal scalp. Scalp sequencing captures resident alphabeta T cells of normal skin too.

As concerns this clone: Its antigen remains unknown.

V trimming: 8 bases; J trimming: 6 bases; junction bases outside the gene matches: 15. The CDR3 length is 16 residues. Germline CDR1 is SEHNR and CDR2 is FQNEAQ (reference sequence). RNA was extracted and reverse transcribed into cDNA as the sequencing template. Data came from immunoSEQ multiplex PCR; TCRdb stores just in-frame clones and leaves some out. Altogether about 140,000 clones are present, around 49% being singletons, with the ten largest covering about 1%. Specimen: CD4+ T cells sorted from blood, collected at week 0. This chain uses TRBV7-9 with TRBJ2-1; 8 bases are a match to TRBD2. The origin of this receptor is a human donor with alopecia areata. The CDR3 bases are TGTGCCAGCGGGTTCCCAGCGGGAGACGCTGGCAATGAGCAGTTCTTC. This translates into CASGFPAGDAGNEQFF.